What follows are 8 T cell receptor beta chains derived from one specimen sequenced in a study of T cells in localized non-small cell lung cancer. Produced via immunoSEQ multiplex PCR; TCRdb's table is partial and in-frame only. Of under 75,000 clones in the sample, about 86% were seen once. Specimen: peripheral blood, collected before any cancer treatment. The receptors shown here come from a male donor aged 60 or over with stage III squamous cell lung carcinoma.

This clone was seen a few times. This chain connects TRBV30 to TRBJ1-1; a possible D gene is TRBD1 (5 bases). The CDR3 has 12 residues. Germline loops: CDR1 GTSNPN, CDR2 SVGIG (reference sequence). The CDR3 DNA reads TGTGGTCTGGGGGAGGTGAGGACTGAAGCTTTCTTT. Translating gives CGLGEVRTEAFF.

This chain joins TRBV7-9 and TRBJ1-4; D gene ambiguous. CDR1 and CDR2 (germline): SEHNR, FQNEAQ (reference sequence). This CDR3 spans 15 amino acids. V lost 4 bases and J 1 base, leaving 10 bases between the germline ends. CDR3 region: CASSYHGKTNEKLFF. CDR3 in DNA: TGTGCCAGCAGCTATCATGGAAAAACTAATGAAAAACTGTTTTTT.

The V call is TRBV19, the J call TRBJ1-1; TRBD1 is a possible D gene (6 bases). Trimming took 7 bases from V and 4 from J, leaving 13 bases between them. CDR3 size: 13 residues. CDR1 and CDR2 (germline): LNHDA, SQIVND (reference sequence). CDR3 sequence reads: CASNNQTGTEAFF. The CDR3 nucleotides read TGTGCCAGTAATAATCAGACAGGCACTGAAGCTTTCTTT.

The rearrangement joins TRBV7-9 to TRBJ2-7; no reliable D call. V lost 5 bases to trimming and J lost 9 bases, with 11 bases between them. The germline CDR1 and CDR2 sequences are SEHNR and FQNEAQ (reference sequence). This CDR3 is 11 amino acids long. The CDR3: CASSPGETQYF. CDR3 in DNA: TGTGCCAGCAGCCCGGGCGAAACGCAGTACTTC.

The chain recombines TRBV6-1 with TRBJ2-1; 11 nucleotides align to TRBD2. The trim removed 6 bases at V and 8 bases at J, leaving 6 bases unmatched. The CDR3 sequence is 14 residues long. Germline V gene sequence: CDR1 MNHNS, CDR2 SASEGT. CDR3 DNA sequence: TGTGCCAGCAGGGCTAGCGGGGGGTATGATGAGCAGTTCTTC. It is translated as CASRASGGYDEQFF.

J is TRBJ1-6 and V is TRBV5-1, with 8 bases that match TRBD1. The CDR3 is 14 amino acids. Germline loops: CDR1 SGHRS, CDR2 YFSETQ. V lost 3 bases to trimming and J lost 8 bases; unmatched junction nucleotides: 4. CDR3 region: CASSWAGGDSPLHF. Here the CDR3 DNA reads TGCGCCAGCAGCTGGGCAGGGGGCGATTCACCCCTCCACTTT.

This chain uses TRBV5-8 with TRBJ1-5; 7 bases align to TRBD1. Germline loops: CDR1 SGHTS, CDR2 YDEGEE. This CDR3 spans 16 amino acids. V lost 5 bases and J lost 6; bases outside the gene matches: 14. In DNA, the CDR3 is TGTGCCAGCAGGGAGCGACAGGGTACAGCGGGTCAGCCCCAGCATTTT. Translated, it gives CASRERQGTAGQPQHF.

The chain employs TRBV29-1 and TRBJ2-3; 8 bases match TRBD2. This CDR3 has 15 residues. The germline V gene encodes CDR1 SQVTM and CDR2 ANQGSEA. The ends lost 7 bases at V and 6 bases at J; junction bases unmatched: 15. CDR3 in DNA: TGCAGCGCCGCCGGGGGGGGACTTAGAGCGGATACGCAGTATTTT. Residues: CSAAGGGLRADTQYF.